A selection of T cell receptor beta chains follows, all from one sample in a study of blood T cell repertoires in COVID-19. The table came from immunoSEQ multiplex PCR; TCRdb's copy has only in-frame clones and leaves some out. The profile shows approximately 310,000 clones, 70% to 90% of them singletons. Sequencing input: PBMCs or T cells enriched from blood (not recorded which). These receptors all come from a young man who had recovered from COVID-19. CDR3s include the opening cysteine and the closing phenylalanine or tryptophan. Fields, in order: V gene, D gene, J gene, clone size, CDR3 DNA, CDR3 protein. A D gene is named only where the DNA matches it firmly. Some rows have no size entry. The others give once, few or many, or a class for an expanded clone.

V gene: TRBV2; D gene: TRBD1; J gene: TRBJ2-1; clone size: many; CDR3 DNA: TGTGCCAGCAGAAAGGACAGGGGATCTTATGAGCAGTTCTTC; CDR3 protein: CASRKDRGSYEQFF
V gene: TRBV5-4; D gene: TRBD1; J gene: TRBJ2-2; clone size: NA; CDR3 DNA: TGTGCCAGCAACGCTAAGACAGGGGAGGTTGCCGGGGAGCTGTTTTTT; CDR3 protein: CASNAKTGEVAGELFF
V gene: TRBV2; D gene: NA; J gene: TRBJ2-1; clone size: NA; CDR3 DNA: TGTGCCAGCAGTGTGGGGGGTGATGAGCAGTTCTTC; CDR3 protein: CASSVGGDEQFF
V gene: TRBV5-4; D gene: TRBD1; J gene: TRBJ2-2; clone size: NA; CDR3 DNA: TGTGCCAGCAGCCAAACAGGGGGCAGCGACGGGGAGCTGTTTTTT; CDR3 protein: CASSQTGGSDGELFF
V gene: TRBV27; D gene: NA; J gene: TRBJ2-1; clone size: few; CDR3 DNA: TGTGCCAGCAGTGCCTACCACAATGAGCAGTTCTTC; CDR3 protein: CASSAYHNEQFF
V gene: TRBV19; D gene: NA; J gene: TRBJ1-2; clone size: NA; CDR3 DNA: TGTGCCAGTAGTAGCCCTGGCGCAGGAGGAAGCTATGGCTACACCTTC; CDR3 protein: CASSSPGAGGSYGYTF
V gene: TRBV15; D gene: TRBD1; J gene: TRBJ1-2; clone size: NA; CDR3 DNA: TGTGCCACCAGCAGCCATCAATCCGGGACAGGGAAGGGCTACACCTTC; CDR3 protein: CATSSHQSGTGKGYTF
V gene: TRBV2; D gene: NA; J gene: TRBJ1-5; clone size: NA; CDR3 DNA: TGTGCCAGCAGTGGACCCGAGAGGAATCAGCCCCAGCATTTT; CDR3 protein: CASSGPERNQPQHF
V gene: TRBV19; D gene: NA; J gene: TRBJ1-5; clone size: NA; CDR3 DNA: TGTGCCAGTAGTACGACGGACACGAGCAATCAGCCCCAGCATTTT; CDR3 protein: CASSTTDTSNQPQHF
V gene: TRBV10-3; D gene: TRBD1; J gene: TRBJ2-7; clone size: NA; CDR3 DNA: TGTGCCATCAGGAGGCAGGGGGACACCCACGAGCAGTACTTC; CDR3 protein: CAIRRQGDTHEQYF
V gene: TRBV5-4; D gene: TRBD2; J gene: TRBJ2-1; clone size: NA; CDR3 DNA: TGTGCCAGCAGCTGGCGGGGGGCAACCTACAATGAGCAGTTCTTC; CDR3 protein: CASSWRGATYNEQFF
V gene: TRBV15; D gene: TRBD1; J gene: TRBJ2-3; clone size: NA; CDR3 DNA: TGTGCCACCAGCAGCTTCCGGGACAGGGGAACAGATACGCAGTATTTT; CDR3 protein: CATSSFRDRGTDTQYF
V gene: TRBV10-3; D gene: TRBD1; J gene: TRBJ1-2; clone size: once; CDR3 DNA: TGTGCCATCAGGACAGGGGAGGACTATGGCTACACCTTC; CDR3 protein: CAIRTGEDYGYTF
V gene: TRBV9; D gene: TRBD1; J gene: TRBJ2-2; clone size: NA; CDR3 DNA: TGTGCCAGCAGCGGGGGACAGGGGGCCGGGGAGCTGTTTTTT; CDR3 protein: CASSGGQGAGELFF
V gene: TRBV14; D gene: TRBD1; J gene: TRBJ2-7; clone size: NA; CDR3 DNA: TGTGCCAGCAGCCAAGTTCCTGGACAGGGCTCCTACGAGCAGTACTTC; CDR3 protein: CASSQVPGQGSYEQYF
V gene: TRBV18; D gene: NA; J gene: TRBJ2-2; clone size: NA; CDR3 DNA: TGTGCCAGCTCCCCTAGTCCGGGCCTTGTTCTGGAGGACACCGGGGAGCTGTTTTTT; CDR3 protein: CASSPSPGLVLEDTGELFF
V gene: TRBV7-6; D gene: TRBD1; J gene: TRBJ1-1; clone size: NA; CDR3 DNA: TGTGCCAGCAGTCTACTCAAACAGGGGAGCTTTGGTGGGGAAGCTTTCTTT; CDR3 protein: CASSLLKQGSFGGEAFF
V gene: TRBV7-9; D gene: TRBD2; J gene: TRBJ2-7; clone size: NA; CDR3 DNA: TGTGCCAGCAGCTTAGCGCCTGGGACTAGCACCGAGCAGTACTTC; CDR3 protein: CASSLAPGTSTEQYF
V gene: TRBV6-5; D gene: TRBD1; J gene: TRBJ1-2; clone size: NA; CDR3 DNA: TGTGCCAACTCCCCCGGGACAGGCTATGGCTACACCTTC; CDR3 protein: CANSPGTGYGYTF
V gene: TRBV5-1; D gene: NA; J gene: TRBJ1-2; clone size: NA; CDR3 DNA: TGCGCCAGCAGCCTTGGTTCGGGTAGAGGCTATGGCTACACCTTC; CDR3 protein: CASSLGSGRGYGYTF
V gene: TRBV7-8; D gene: TRBD1; J gene: TRBJ1-1; clone size: NA; CDR3 DNA: TGTGCCAGCAGCTCGCAGGGGGCGACGCTTAACACTGAAGCTTTCTTT; CDR3 protein: CASSSQGATLNTEAFF
V gene: TRBV3-1/TRBV3-2; D gene: TRBD1; J gene: TRBJ2-7; clone size: NA; CDR3 DNA: TGTGCCAGCAGCCCTTGGGACAGACCCTACGAGCAGTACTTC; CDR3 protein: CASSPWDRPYEQYF
V gene: TRBV19; D gene: TRBD1; J gene: TRBJ1-5; clone size: NA; CDR3 DNA: TGTGCCAGTAGGGACAGGGAGTCTCGGGGCAATCAGCCCCAGCATTTT; CDR3 protein: CASRDRESRGNQPQHF
V gene: TRBV7-9; D gene: NA; J gene: TRBJ1-1; clone size: NA; CDR3 DNA: TGTGCCAGCAGCTTAGAGTCTGGCCCAGCTGAAGCTTTCTTT; CDR3 protein: CASSLESGPAEAFF
V gene: TRBV28; D gene: TRBD1; J gene: TRBJ1-5; clone size: NA; CDR3 DNA: TGTGCCAGCACCACGCTGACAGGGGGCTTATATCAGCCCCAGCATTTT; CDR3 protein: CASTTLTGGLYQPQHF
V gene: TRBV9; D gene: TRBD1; J gene: TRBJ1-4; clone size: NA; CDR3 DNA: TGTGCCAGCAGCGAGGGACAGGCCATGAGTAATGAAAAACTGTTTTTT; CDR3 protein: CASSEGQAMSNEKLFF
V gene: TRBV4-2; D gene: NA; J gene: TRBJ1-3; clone size: few; CDR3 DNA: TGTGCCAGTTCTGACAGTTACAACTCTGGAAACACCATATATTTT; CDR3 protein: CASSDSYNSGNTIYF
V gene: TRBV6-6; D gene: NA; J gene: TRBJ2-7; clone size: NA; CDR3 DNA: TGTGCCAGCAGCCAAGGGGTTAGGCGGTACTTC; CDR3 protein: CASSQGVRRYF
V gene: TRBV9; D gene: TRBD1; J gene: TRBJ1-2; clone size: NA; CDR3 DNA: TGTGCCAGCAGCCCAACCGGGACAGGGGGCCAGAGCTATGGCTACACCTTC; CDR3 protein: CASSPTGTGGQSYGYTF
V gene: TRBV30; D gene: TRBD1; J gene: TRBJ1-2; clone size: NA; CDR3 DNA: TGTGCCTGGAGTGGACAGGGGGCGCCCGGGGGCTATGGCTACACCTTC; CDR3 protein: CAWSGQGAPGGYGYTF
V gene: TRBV9; D gene: NA; J gene: TRBJ1-6; clone size: NA; CDR3 DNA: TGTGCCAGCAGCGTAGATAAAAGGGAGGGGGGAGGTTCACCCCTCCACTTT; CDR3 protein: CASSVDKREGGGSPLHF
V gene: TRBV7-9; D gene: NA; J gene: TRBJ2-6; clone size: NA; CDR3 DNA: TGTGCCAGCAGCGCCCAGGGAGGTGGGGCCAACGTCCTGACTTTC; CDR3 protein: CASSAQGGGANVLTF
V gene: TRBV9; D gene: NA; J gene: TRBJ1-1; clone size: NA; CDR3 DNA: TGTGCCAGCAGCGCGGACAGATTGAACACTGAAGCTTTCTTT; CDR3 protein: CASSADRLNTEAFF
V gene: TRBV12-3/TRBV12-4; D gene: NA; J gene: TRBJ1-1; clone size: NA; CDR3 DNA: TGTGCCAGCACTCAAGGAGGAGAAGCTTTCTTT; CDR3 protein: CASTQGGEAFF
V gene: TRBV27; D gene: NA; J gene: TRBJ2-7; clone size: NA; CDR3 DNA: TGTGCCAGCAGTCCCTACACGGACAGCCGCTTAGAGCAGTACTTC; CDR3 protein: CASSPYTDSRLEQYF
V gene: TRBV5-1; D gene: TRBD1; J gene: TRBJ1-1; clone size: NA; CDR3 DNA: TGCGCCAGCAGCTTGTCGGGACAGCTGAACACTGAAGCTTTCTTT; CDR3 protein: CASSLSGQLNTEAFF
V gene: TRBV9; D gene: NA; J gene: TRBJ2-1; clone size: NA; CDR3 DNA: TGTGCCAGCAGCGTAGACCCTCGAGGGTCCTACAATGAGCAGTTCTTC; CDR3 protein: CASSVDPRGSYNEQFF
V gene: TRBV3-1/TRBV3-2; D gene: TRBD1; J gene: TRBJ1-3; clone size: NA; CDR3 DNA: TGTGCCAGCAGCCAAGGACAGGGTGTTAACACCATATATTTT; CDR3 protein: CASSQGQGVNTIYF
V gene: TRBV19; D gene: TRBD1; J gene: TRBJ1-6; clone size: NA; CDR3 DNA: TGTGCCAGTAGCAGAACCGGGACAGGGGTTAATTCACCCCTCCACTTT; CDR3 protein: CASSRTGTGVNSPLHF
V gene: TRBV5-4; D gene: TRBD2; J gene: TRBJ2-3; clone size: once; CDR3 DNA: TGTGCCAGCAGCTTGGGGGCCGCTAGCGGGGGCACAGATACGCAGTATTTT; CDR3 protein: CASSLGAASGGTDTQYF
V gene: TRBV2; D gene: TRBD2; J gene: TRBJ2-1; clone size: NA; CDR3 DNA: TGTGCCAGCAGCCCCCGCCTCCGACTAGCGGGCTTCTCCTACAATGAGCAGTTCTTC; CDR3 protein: CASSPRLRLAGFSYNEQFF
V gene: TRBV6-1; D gene: NA; J gene: TRBJ2-7; clone size: NA; CDR3 DNA: TGTGCCAGCAGTGATCCGGGAGCCTCCTACGAGCAGTACTTC; CDR3 protein: CASSDPGASYEQYF
V gene: TRBV5-1; D gene: NA; J gene: TRBJ2-3; clone size: NA; CDR3 DNA: TGCGCCACATCCGATGTGGGGCACAAAGGGGCAGATACGCAGTATTTT; CDR3 protein: CATSDVGHKGADTQYF